This TCR beta chain was observed in a study of shared clonotypes between healthy human individuals. Regarding the study as a whole: Sorted-subset sequencing, rarefaction showed, was incomplete despite large depth.

The DNA input per sorted-subset replicate PCR was about 220 ng, corresponding to tens of thousands of T cell genomes. Sequencing was performed with immunoSEQ multiplex PCR; in TCRdb, only in-frame clones are kept and a portion is missing. The repertoire holds 2 million to 2.5 million clones, with about nine tenths as singletons. The V end was cut by 2 bases, the J end by 0 bases, with 14 bases between. Germline CDR1 MGHDK, CDR2 SYGVNS. The CDR3 runs to 17 residues. This clone occurred once. Its antigen is unidentified. The sequence came from a man between 18 and 29 years old in good health. Some clones in this sample may be carry-over from other donors' samples. The material sequenced was naive CD4+ T cells from PBMCs. Stated subset: CD45RA+ positively selected. The V and J genes are TRBV25-1 and TRBJ2-1, with D hard to call. The CDR3 region has the DNA TGTGCCAGCAGTGAACGAGAAGGAGCGACCTCCTACAATGAGCAGTTCTTC. The encoded protein is CASSEREGATSYNEQFF.